This T cell receptor (beta chain) was sequenced for a study of beta chain features in type 1 diabetes. Findings of the study overall: Sequencing used cDNA, and cells with high TCR expression could therefore be over-represented. A greater similarity of naive, central memory and Treg TCRB repertoires was seen among patients than among healthy donors.

Expressed TCRB transcripts were sequenced, since all the RNA that had been isolated was reverse transcribed. Repertoires were generated with immunoSEQ multiplex PCR, while TCRdb's copy carries only in-frame clones and drops some. The sample includes fewer than 250,000 clones, about 71% of them seen just once. CD4+ cells of the naive, central memory, regulatory and stem cell-like memory types were sorted via CD45RO/CCR7/CD25/CD127/CD95/CD27. The V end was cut by 0 bases, the J end by 4 bases, with 4 bases between. CDR3 length: 12 amino acids. Germline CDR1 reads GTSNPN; CDR2 reads SVGIG (reference sequence). A few counts support this clone. What it binds is not known. This same CDR3 is encoded by further DNA sequences in the sample.

This TCR was recovered from a man under 40 in good health. The sequenced sample was naive CD4+ T cells from blood. This chain links TRBV30 with TRBJ1-3; D unresolved. The CDR3 reads CAWSVGGNTIYF. The CDR3 bases are TGTGCCTGGAGTGTGGGAGGAAACACCATATATTTT.